These 27 T cell receptor beta chains share one sample of origin, sequenced in a study of shared clonotypes between healthy human individuals. Clones were read by immunoSEQ multiplex PCR, and TCRdb kept only the in-frame ones, dropping some. The sample consists of some 1.5 million clones, 98% of them appearing once. What was sequenced was naive CD4+ T cells sorted from blood. Subset in this sample: CD45RA+ positively selected. Source of these receptors: a man under 40 in good health.

J is TRBJ2-7 and V is TRBV7-3; TRBD1 or TRBD2 may be the D gene (5 bases each). Trimming removed 5 bases at V and 2 bases at J, with 16 bases between. Per germline, CDR1 SGHTA and CDR2 FQGTGA. This CDR3 has 15 residues. CDR3 coding DNA: TGTGCCAGCAGCACCAGGACGGGACGACCCTACGAGCAGTACTTC. The encoded protein is CASSTRTGRPYEQYF. Full variable domain (missing parts from reference TRBV7-3 and TRBJ2-7): GAGVSQTPSNKVTEKGKYVELRCDPISGHTALYWYRQSLGQGPEFLIYFQGTGAADDSGLPNDRFFAVRPEGSVSTLKIQRTERGDSAVYLCASSTRTGRPYEQYFGPGTRLTVT.

This clone was seen a single time. The chain couples TRBV19 to TRBJ2-2; 11 bases fit TRBD2. Trimming took 7 bases from V and 4 from J; bases not matched to a gene: 8. The CDR3 spans 16 residues. Germline lookup yields CDR1 LNHDA and CDR2 SQIVND (reference sequence). The CDR3 loop reads CASTSPGTSGTGELFF. CDR3 sequence (DNA): TGTGCCAGTACTTCCCCCGGGACTAGCGGCACCGGGGAGCTGTTTTTT.

The sample holds one count of this clone. V and J are TRBV11-2 and TRBJ2-1, with 9 bases identical to TRBD2. Germline CDR1 reads SGHAT; CDR2 reads FQNNGV. V lost 5 bases and J lost 8; bases outside the gene matches: 13. The CDR3 covers 16 residues. The CDR3 sequence: CASSRNSGSVGDEQFF. The CDR3 nucleotides read TGTGCCAGCAGCCGGAATAGCGGGAGTGTGGGCGATGAGCAGTTCTTC.

V and J are TRBV18 and TRBJ1-3; 9 nucleotides align to TRBD1. Germline V gene lookup returns CDR1 KGHSH and CDR2 LQKENI. V lost 5 bases, J lost 4 bases, and 6 bases stayed unmatched. This CDR3 comprises 15 residues. CDR3 bases: TGTGCCAGCTCATCCGGACAGGGGCTAGGAAACACCATATATTTT. This sequence encodes CASSSGQGLGNTIYF.

The chain joins TRBV7-9 to TRBJ1-5; D remains ambiguous. The CDR3 covers 14 residues. V lost 5 bases to trimming and J lost 1 base, with 9 bases between them. Per the germline V gene, CDR1 is SEHNR and CDR2 is FQNEAQ (reference sequence). The CDR3 sequence is CASSPAGSNQPQHF. CDR3 bases: TGTGCCAGCAGCCCAGCGGGAAGCAATCAGCCCCAGCATTTT.

V gene TRBV7-8 combines with J gene TRBJ2-4; 9 positions match TRBD2. From germline, CDR1 is SGHVS and CDR2 FQNEAQ. The V and J ends lost 5 bases and 2 bases, in that order; junction bases with no gene match: 13. This CDR3 comprises 18 residues. CDR3 sequence reads: CASSLGLAVRMSKNIQYF. CDR3 sequence (DNA): TGTGCCAGCAGCCTGGGACTAGCAGTGAGGATGTCCAAAAACATTCAGTACTTC.

The chain links TRBV28 to TRBJ2-7, with a possible D match to TRBD1 (5 bases). Trimming cost V 3 bases and J 1 base, with 13 bases left between them. CDR3 length: 15 amino acids. Looked up from germline, CDR1 is MDHEN and CDR2 is SYDVKM. The CDR3 DNA follows: TGTGCCAGCAGTTTGAGCAGGGATCGGTCCTACGAGCAGTACTTC. This gives the protein CASSLSRDRSYEQYF.

V is TRBV27 and J is TRBJ2-2; possibly TRBD1 or TRBD2 for D (5 bases each). Looked up from germline, CDR1 is MNHEY and CDR2 is SMNVEV (reference sequence). The CDR3 has 15 amino acids. Trimming removed 6 bases from V and 3 bases from J, with 14 bases in between. The CDR3 loop is CASSSGRGHTGELFF. The CDR3 DNA follows: TGTGCCAGCAGCTCGGGAAGGGGCCACACCGGGGAGCTGTTTTTT.

This chain joins TRBV2 and TRBJ1-1; 7 nucleotides match TRBD1. CDR3 length equals 15 residues. Trimming at V came to 2 bases and at J to 0 bases, leaving 3 bases not matched to a gene. Per germline, CDR1 SNHLY and CDR2 FYNNEI. The CDR3 DNA follows: TGTGCCAGCAGTGAACCGACAGGGCTGAACACTGAAGCTTTCTTT. This translates into CASSEPTGLNTEAFF.

The J gene is TRBJ1-2, the V gene TRBV6-1; tentatively, D is TRBD1 (5 bases). This CDR3 region has 15 residues. V lost 8 bases, J lost 3 bases, and 19 bases lay in between. Germline CDR1 and CDR2: MNHNS and SASEGT. This CDR3 reads CASEPWDLADYGYTF. The CDR3, as DNA: TGTGCCAGCGAACCCTGGGACTTGGCAGACTATGGCTACACCTTC.

The chain employs TRBV6-4 and TRBJ2-3; TRBD1 might be the D (5 bases). Trimming stripped 2 bases from V and 13 bases from J, with 13 bases between. The CDR3 loop spans 12 amino acids. Per the germline V gene, CDR1 is MRHNA and CDR2 is SNTAGT. Here the CDR3 DNA reads TGTGCCAGCAGTGACCGTTCAGGGCGAAAGTATTTT. Translating gives CASSDRSGRKYF.

V usage is TRBV7-2 and J usage is TRBJ2-7; a possible D gene is TRBD1 (5 bases). Germline lookup yields CDR1 SGHTA and CDR2 FQGNSA. The CDR3 is 12 residues long. V dropped 5 bases and J dropped 5 bases, with 10 bases sitting between them. CDR3 sequence: CASSPQGNEQYF. DNA for the CDR3: TGTGCCAGCAGCCCCCAGGGTAACGAGCAGTACTTC.

This chain joins TRBV25-1 and TRBJ2-5; the match to TRBD2 covers 8 bases. Germline V gene sequence: CDR1 MGHDK, CDR2 SYGVNS. The V gene end was trimmed by 7 bases and the J gene end by 1 base; junction bases not matched to a gene: 8. The CDR3 runs 15 residues. Here the CDR3 reads CASMPRGASQETQYF. CDR3 bases: TGTGCCAGCATGCCGCGGGGGGCAAGCCAAGAGACCCAGTACTTC.

The V gene is TRBV2, the J gene TRBJ1-1, with 9 positions matching TRBD1. With V trimmed by 6 bases and J by 7 bases, 6 bases remained unmatched. Germline V CDR1 and CDR2: SNHLY, FYNNEI. The CDR3 is 13 amino acids. DNA of the CDR3: TGTGCCAGCAGAAACATGGGACAGGGTGAAGCTTTCTTT. Its protein is CASRNMGQGEAFF.

The V and J genes are TRBV6-6 and TRBJ2-7, with D uncertain. CDR1 MNHNY and CDR2 SVGAGI come from the germline V gene (reference sequence). V was clipped by 2 bases and J by 7 bases, with 15 bases between them. This CDR3 is 14 amino acids long. The CDR3: CASSYLKESGEQYF. The CDR3 DNA is TGTGCCAGCAGTTACCTCAAAGAGTCCGGGGAGCAGTACTTC.

This chain connects TRBV29-1 to TRBJ2-5; D is perhaps TRBD1 or TRBD2 (6 bases each). Looked up from germline, CDR1 is SQVTM and CDR2 is ANQGSEA. The CDR3 sequence is 13 residues long. Here the CDR3 DNA reads TGCAGTATTCTCGGGGGCCTGAGAGAGACCCAGTACTTC. It is translated as CSILGGLRETQYF.

This clone was seen once. V gene TRBV7-3 combines with J gene TRBJ2-7; no reliable D call. This CDR3 spans 13 amino acids. The V and J ends lost 6 bases and 7 bases respectively, with 16 bases between them. CDR1 is SGHTA, CDR2 FQGTGA, per germline. The CDR3 here is CASSSYGDGEQYF. The CDR3 bases are TGTGCCAGCAGTTCTTATGGGGATGGGGAGCAGTACTTC. Filled out from reference TRBV7-3 and TRBJ2-7, the complete variable domain reads GAGVSQTPSNKVTEKGKYVELRCDPISGHTALYWYRQSLGQGPEFLIYFQGTGAADDSGLPNDRFFAVRPEGSVSTLKIQRTERGDSAVYLCASSSYGDGEQYFGPGTRLTVT.

The CDR3 region has the DNA TGTGCCAGCCGGGACCCGGGCTACGAGCAGTACTTC. It yields the protein CASRDPGYEQYF. This chain connects TRBV2 to TRBJ2-7; the D call may be TRBD1 or TRBD2 (5 bases each). Trimming stripped 8 bases from V and 3 bases from J, with 11 bases between. The V gene's germline CDR1 is SNHLY and CDR2 FYNNEI. This CDR3 comprises 12 residues.

This chain links TRBV7-6 with TRBJ2-3, with D tentatively TRBD2 (5 bases). V lost 5 bases and J lost 1, with 13 bases in between. CDR1 and CDR2 from the germline V gene are SGHVS and FNYEAQ. The CDR3 covers 15 residues. The CDR3 is CASSIRGLGTDTQYF. The CDR3 DNA reads as TGTGCCAGCAGCATTCGAGGGCTGGGCACAGATACGCAGTATTTT.

The CDR3 spells CASSLQGGSSTDTQYF. CDR3 nucleotides: TGCGCCAGCAGCCTCCAAGGGGGGTCTAGCACAGATACGCAGTATTTT. The chain recombines TRBV4-3 with TRBJ2-3; D may be TRBD1 or TRBD2 (6 bases each). CDR1 is LGHNA, CDR2 YSLEER, per germline. This CDR3 spans 16 amino acids. Trimming cost V 4 bases and J 0 bases, with 14 bases left between them.

This chain uses TRBV7-6 with TRBJ2-6; no definite D call. The V end lost 3 bases, the J end lost 0 bases, and 12 bases lay between the germline ends. Per the germline V gene, CDR1 is SGHVS and CDR2 is FNYEAQ. The CDR3 runs 17 residues. The CDR3 DNA reads as TGTGCCAGCAGCTTGAGCAGTATCAGCTCTGGGGCCAACGTCCTGACTTTC. This gives the protein CASSLSSISSGANVLTF.

The V and J genes are TRBV18 and TRBJ2-7; D may be TRBD1 (6 bases). Trimming took 5 bases from V and 2 from J, leaving 13 bases between them. The CDR3 runs to 14 residues. CDR1 is KGHSH, CDR2 LQKENI, per germline. CDR3 in amino acids: CASSTKQGTYEQYF. The CDR3 DNA reads as TGTGCCAGCTCAACAAAACAGGGTACCTACGAGCAGTACTTC.

The chain carries TRBV28 and TRBJ1-1; D is unclear. Germline-derived CDR1 and CDR2 are MDHEN and SYDVKM. Trimming pared 5 bases from V and 4 bases from J, leaving 17 bases between. The CDR3 totals 15 residues. The CDR3 sequence is CASSLRQVLPTEAFF. The CDR3 nucleotides read TGTGCCAGCAGTCTACGCCAGGTCCTGCCCACTGAAGCTTTCTTT.

The rearrangement joins TRBV5-1 to TRBJ2-3, with TRBD1 matching 9 bases. Trimming at V came to 8 bases and at J to 2 bases, leaving 9 bases not matched to a gene. CDR1 SGHRS and CDR2 YFSETQ come from the germline V gene. The CDR3 runs 15 residues. CDR3 nucleotides: TGCGCCAGTATGACCGGGACAGGGCTCACAGATACGCAGTATTTT. This translates into CASMTGTGLTDTQYF.

The chain links TRBV7-9 to TRBJ2-3; no definite D call. Per the germline V gene, CDR1 is SEHNR and CDR2 is FQNEAQ (reference sequence). This CDR3 is 14 amino acids long. Trimming pared 5 bases from V and 2 bases from J, leaving 11 bases between. The CDR3 DNA reads TGTGCCAGCAGCAAGAATGGCTTCACAGATACGCAGTATTTT. This sequence encodes CASSKNGFTDTQYF.

The chain combines TRBV7-6 with TRBJ2-3; tentative D call: TRBD2 (5 bases). Deletions cut 0 bases from V and 0 bases from J, with 19 bases between. CDR1 is SGHVS, CDR2 FNYEAQ, per germline. The CDR3 length is 19 residues. The CDR3 protein is CASSLAYTASRSSTDTQYF. The CDR3 nucleotides are TGTGCCAGCAGCTTAGCGTACACTGCTAGCAGGAGTAGCACAGATACGCAGTATTTT.

The genes are TRBV18 and TRBJ2-2; D is perhaps TRBD2 (6 bases). The germline V gene encodes CDR1 KGHSH and CDR2 LQKENI. Trimming removed 3 bases from V and 4 bases from J, with 15 bases in between. CDR3 length: 16 amino acids. The CDR3 here is CASSPLALYLTGELFF. As DNA, the CDR3 is TGTGCCAGCTCACCGCTAGCGCTATACCTCACCGGGGAGCTGTTTTTT.